The present T cell receptor beta chain was sequenced within a study of blood T cell repertoires in COVID-19. Study-level background: COVID-19 samples collected from the United States, Italy and Spain covered acute and convalescent phases.

Looked up from germline, CDR1 is KGHSH and CDR2 is LQKENI. The length of the CDR3 is 13 residues. Trimming left V 8 bases short and J 6 bases short, with 11 bases between. As processed by the authors: Researchers report that nucleated cell counts were estimated from reference gene primer amplification. The method was immunoSEQ multiplex PCR; TCRdb's version includes in-frame clones alone and lacks a portion of them. The DNA gave D and trimming, while V, J and clone size come from that table. Of 120,000 or so clones in the sample, around 80% are singletons; the top ten hold approximately 1.8%. The TCR originated in a man aged 65-85 years with acute or convalescent COVID-19. This chain uses TRBV18 with TRBJ1-6; tentatively, D is TRBD1 (5 bases). Specimen: peripheral blood. Here the CDR3 reads CASRGILNSPLHF. The DNA for the CDR3 is TGTGCCAGCCGGGGGATTCTTAATTCACCCCTCCACTTT.